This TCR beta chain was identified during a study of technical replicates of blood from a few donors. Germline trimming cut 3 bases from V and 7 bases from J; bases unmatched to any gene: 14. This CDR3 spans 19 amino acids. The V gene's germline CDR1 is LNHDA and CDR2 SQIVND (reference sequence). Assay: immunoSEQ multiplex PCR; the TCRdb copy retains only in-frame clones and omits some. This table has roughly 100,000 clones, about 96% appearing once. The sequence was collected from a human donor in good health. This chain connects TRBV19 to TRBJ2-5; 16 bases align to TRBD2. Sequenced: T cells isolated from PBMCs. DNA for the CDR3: TGTGCCAGTAGTATTAGTCCCGGGACTAGCGGGAGGGCTACAGGGACCCAGTACTTC. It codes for CASSISPGTSGRATGTQYF. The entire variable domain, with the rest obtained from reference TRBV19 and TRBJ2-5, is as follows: DGGITQSPKYLFRKEGQNVTLSCEQNLNHDAMYWYRQDPGQGLRLIYYSQIVNDFQKGDIAEGYSVSREKKESFPLTVTSAQKNPTAFYLCASSISPGTSGRATGTQYFGPGTRLLVL.